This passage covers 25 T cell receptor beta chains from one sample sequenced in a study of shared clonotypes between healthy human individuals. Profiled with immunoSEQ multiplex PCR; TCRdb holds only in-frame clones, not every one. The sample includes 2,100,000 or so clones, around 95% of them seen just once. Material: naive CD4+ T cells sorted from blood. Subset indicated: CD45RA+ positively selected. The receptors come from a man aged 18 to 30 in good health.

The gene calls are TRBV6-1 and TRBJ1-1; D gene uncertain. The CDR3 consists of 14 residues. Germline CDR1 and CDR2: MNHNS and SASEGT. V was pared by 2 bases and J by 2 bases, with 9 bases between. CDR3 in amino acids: CASSEPGSNTEAFF. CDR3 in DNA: TGTGCCAGCAGTGAACCCGGCAGTAACACTGAAGCTTTCTTT.

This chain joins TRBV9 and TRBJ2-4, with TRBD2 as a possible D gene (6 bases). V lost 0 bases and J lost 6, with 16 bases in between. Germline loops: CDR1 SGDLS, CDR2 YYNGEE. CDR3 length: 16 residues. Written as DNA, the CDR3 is TGTGCCAGCAGCGTAGCTACGACGGGAGAACGAAACATTCAGTACTTC. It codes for CASSVATTGERNIQYF.

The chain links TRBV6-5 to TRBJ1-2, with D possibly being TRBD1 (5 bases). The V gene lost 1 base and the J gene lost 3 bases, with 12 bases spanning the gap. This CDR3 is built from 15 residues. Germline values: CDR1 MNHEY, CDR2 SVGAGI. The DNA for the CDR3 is TGTGCCAGCAGTTACTGGGCGGAGGGGTACTATGGCTACACCTTC. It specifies CASSYWAEGYYGYTF.

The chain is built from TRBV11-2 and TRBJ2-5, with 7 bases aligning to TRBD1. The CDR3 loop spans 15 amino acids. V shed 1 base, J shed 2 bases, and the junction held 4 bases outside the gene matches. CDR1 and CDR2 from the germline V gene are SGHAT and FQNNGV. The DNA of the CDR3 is TGTGCCAGCAGCTTAGCCGGACAGGCGCAAGAGACCCAGTACTTC. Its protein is CASSLAGQAQETQYF.

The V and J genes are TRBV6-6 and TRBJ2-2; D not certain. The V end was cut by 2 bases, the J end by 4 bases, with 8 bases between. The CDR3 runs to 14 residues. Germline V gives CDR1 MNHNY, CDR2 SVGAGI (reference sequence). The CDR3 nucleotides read TGTGCCAGCAGTTACGGCCAGCGCACCGGGGAGCTGTTTTTT. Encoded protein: CASSYGQRTGELFF.

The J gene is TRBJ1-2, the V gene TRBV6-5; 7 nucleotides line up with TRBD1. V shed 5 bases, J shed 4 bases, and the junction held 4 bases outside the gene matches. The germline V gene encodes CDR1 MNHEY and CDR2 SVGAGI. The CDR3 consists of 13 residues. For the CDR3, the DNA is TGTGCCAGCAGTATGTGGGACAGCTATGGCTACACCTTC. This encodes CASSMWDSYGYTF.

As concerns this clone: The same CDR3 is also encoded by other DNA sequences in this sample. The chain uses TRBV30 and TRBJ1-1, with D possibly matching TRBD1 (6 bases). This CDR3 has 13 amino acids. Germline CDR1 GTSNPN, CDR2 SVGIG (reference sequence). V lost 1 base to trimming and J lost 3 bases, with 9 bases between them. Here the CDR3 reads CAWSGGGDTEAFF. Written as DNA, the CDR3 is TGTGCCTGGAGTGGGGGGGGCGACACTGAAGCTTTCTTT.

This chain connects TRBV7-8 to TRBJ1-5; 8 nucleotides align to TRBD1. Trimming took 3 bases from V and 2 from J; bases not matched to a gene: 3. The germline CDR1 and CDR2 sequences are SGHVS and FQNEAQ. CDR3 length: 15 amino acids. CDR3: CASSFSTGGNQPQHF. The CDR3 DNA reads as TGTGCCAGCAGCTTTTCGACAGGGGGCAATCAGCCCCAGCATTTT.

The CDR3 spells CASTYGTGLTDTQYF. The DNA for the CDR3 is TGTGCCAGCACTTATGGGACAGGACTAACAGATACGCAGTATTTT. The chain employs TRBV6-5 and TRBJ2-3, with TRBD1 identical over 8 bases. Germline V lookup: CDR1 MNHEY, CDR2 SVGAGI. Trimming at V came to 7 bases and at J to 3 bases, leaving 9 bases not matched to a gene. CDR3 size: 15 residues.

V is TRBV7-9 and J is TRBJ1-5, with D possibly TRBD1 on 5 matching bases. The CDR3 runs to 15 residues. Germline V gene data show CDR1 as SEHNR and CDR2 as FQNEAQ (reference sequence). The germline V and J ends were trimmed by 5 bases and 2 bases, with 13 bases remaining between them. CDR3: CASSQTGDRNQPQHF. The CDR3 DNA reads TGTGCCAGCAGCCAGACGGGGGACCGCAATCAGCCCCAGCATTTT. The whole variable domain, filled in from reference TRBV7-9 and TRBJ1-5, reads DTGVSQNPRHKITKRGQNVTFRCDPISEHNRLYWYRQTLGQGPEFLTYFQNEAQLEKSRLLSDRFSAERPKGSFSTLEIQRTEQGDSAMYLCASSQTGDRNQPQHFGDGTRLSIL.

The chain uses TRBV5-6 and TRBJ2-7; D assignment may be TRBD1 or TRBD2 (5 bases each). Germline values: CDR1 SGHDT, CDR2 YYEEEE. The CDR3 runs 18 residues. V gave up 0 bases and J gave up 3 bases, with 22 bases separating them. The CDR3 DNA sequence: TGTGCCAGCAGCTTGGCCCTTCAGCTCGAGGGGCGAATCTACGAGCAGTACTTC. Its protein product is CASSLALQLEGRIYEQYF. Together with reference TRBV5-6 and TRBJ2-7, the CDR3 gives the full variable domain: DAGVTQSPTHLIKTRGQQVTLRCSPKSGHDTVSWYQQALGQGPQFIFQYYEEEERQRGNFPDRFSGHQFPNYSSELNVNALLLGDSALYLCASSLALQLEGRIYEQYFGPGTRLTVT.

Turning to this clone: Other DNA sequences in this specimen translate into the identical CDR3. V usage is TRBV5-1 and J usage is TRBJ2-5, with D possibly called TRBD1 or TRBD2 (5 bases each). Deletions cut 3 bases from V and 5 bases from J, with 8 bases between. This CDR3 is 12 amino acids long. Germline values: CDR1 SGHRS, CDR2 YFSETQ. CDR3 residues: CASSSEGETQYF. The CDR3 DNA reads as TGCGCCAGCAGCTCCGAGGGGGAGACCCAGTACTTC.

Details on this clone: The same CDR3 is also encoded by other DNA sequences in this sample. CDR3 amino acids: CASSPSENYGYTF. CDR3 sequence (DNA): TGTGCCAGCTCCCCGTCAGAGAACTATGGCTACACCTTC. The chain couples TRBV18 to TRBJ1-2; no firm D call. CDR3 size: 13 residues. Trimming stripped 6 bases from V and 2 bases from J, with 10 bases between. CDR1 is KGHSH and CDR2 is LQKENI in the germline V gene.

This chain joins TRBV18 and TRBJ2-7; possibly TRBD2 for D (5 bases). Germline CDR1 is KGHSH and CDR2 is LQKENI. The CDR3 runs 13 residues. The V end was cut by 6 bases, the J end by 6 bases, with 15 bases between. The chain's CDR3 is CASSPVGGTEQYF. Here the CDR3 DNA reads TGTGCCAGCTCCCCAGTAGGAGGAACCGAGCAGTACTTC.

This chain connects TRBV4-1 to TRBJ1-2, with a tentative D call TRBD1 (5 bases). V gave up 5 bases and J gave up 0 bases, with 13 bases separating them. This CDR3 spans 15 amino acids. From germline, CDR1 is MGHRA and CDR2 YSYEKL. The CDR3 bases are TGCGCCAGCAGCTACCCGGGACGGACTAACTATGGCTACACCTTC. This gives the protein CASSYPGRTNYGYTF.

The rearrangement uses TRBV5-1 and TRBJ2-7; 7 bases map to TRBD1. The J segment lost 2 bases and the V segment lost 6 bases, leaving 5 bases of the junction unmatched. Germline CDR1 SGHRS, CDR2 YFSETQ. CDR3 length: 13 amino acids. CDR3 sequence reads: CASTLGTAYEQYF. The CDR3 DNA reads TGCGCCAGCACCTTAGGGACAGCCTACGAGCAGTACTTC.

This CDR3 is CASSQSGTGSTDTQYF. DNA of the CDR3: TGTGCCAGCAGCCAATCCGGGACAGGTAGCACAGATACGCAGTATTTT. The V gene is TRBV7-9, the J gene TRBJ2-3; 8 nucleotides align to TRBD1. Germline CDR1 reads SEHNR; CDR2 reads FQNEAQ (reference sequence). The CDR3 consists of 16 residues. Trimming removed 5 bases from V and 0 bases from J; junction bases left unmatched: 7.

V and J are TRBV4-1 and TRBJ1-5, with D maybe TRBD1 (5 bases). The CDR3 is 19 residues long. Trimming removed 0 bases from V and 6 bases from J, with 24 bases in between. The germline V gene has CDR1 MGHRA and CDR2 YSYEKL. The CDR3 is CASSQDAQDGALRVQPQHF. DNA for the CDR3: TGCGCCAGCAGCCAAGACGCCCAGGATGGGGCGCTGAGGGTTCAGCCCCAGCATTTT.

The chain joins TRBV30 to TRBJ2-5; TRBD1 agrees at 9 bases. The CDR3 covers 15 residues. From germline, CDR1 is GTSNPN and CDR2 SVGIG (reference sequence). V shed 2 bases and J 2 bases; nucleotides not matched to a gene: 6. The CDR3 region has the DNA TGTGCCTGGAGTCGGGGGACAGGGTCTCAAGAGACCCAGTACTTC. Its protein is CAWSRGTGSQETQYF.

The CDR3 DNA sequence: TGTGCCAGCAGCCAAGATTTTAGTCAGAGAAGGTCCGGGGAGCTGTTTTTT. Protein: CASSQDFSQRRSGELFF. The chain couples TRBV4-2 to TRBJ2-2; D call uncertain. The CDR3 consists of 17 residues. The V gene's germline CDR1 is LGHNA and CDR2 YNFKEQ. Trimming cost V 0 bases and J 6 bases, with 17 bases left between them.

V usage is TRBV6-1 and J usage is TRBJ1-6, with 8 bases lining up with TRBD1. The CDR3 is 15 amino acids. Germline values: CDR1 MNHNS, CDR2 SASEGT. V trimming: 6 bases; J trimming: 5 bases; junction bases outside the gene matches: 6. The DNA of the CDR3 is TGTGCCAGCAGGGGGGGACAGGCCCATAATTCACCCCTCCACTTT. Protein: CASRGGQAHNSPLHF.

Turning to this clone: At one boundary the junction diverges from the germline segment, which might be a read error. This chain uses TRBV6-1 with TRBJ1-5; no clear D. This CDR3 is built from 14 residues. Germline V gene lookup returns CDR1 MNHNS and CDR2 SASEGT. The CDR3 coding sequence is TGTGCCAGCAGTGAAGTTTCGAGCACTCAGCCCCAGCATTTT. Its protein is CASSEVSSTQPQHF.

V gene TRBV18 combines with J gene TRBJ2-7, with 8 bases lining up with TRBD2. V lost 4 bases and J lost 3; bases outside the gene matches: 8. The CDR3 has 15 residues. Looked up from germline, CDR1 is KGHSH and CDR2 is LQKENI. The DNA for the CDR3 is TGTGCCAGCTCACTAACTAGCGGAGGGAGCTACGAGCAGTACTTC. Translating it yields CASSLTSGGSYEQYF.

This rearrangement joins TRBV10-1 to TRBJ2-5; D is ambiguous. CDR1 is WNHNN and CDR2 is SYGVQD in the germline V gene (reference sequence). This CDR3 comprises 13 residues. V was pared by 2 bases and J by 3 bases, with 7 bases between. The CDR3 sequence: CASSEGRKETQYF. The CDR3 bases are TGCGCCAGCAGTGAGGGCAGAAAAGAGACCCAGTACTTC.

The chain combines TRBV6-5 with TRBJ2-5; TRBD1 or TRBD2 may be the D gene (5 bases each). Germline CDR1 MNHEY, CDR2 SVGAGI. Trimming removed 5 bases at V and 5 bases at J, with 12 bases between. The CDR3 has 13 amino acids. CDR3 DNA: TGTGCCAGCAGTCGAGGGGTCGTTGAGACCCAGTACTTC. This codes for CASSRGVVETQYF.